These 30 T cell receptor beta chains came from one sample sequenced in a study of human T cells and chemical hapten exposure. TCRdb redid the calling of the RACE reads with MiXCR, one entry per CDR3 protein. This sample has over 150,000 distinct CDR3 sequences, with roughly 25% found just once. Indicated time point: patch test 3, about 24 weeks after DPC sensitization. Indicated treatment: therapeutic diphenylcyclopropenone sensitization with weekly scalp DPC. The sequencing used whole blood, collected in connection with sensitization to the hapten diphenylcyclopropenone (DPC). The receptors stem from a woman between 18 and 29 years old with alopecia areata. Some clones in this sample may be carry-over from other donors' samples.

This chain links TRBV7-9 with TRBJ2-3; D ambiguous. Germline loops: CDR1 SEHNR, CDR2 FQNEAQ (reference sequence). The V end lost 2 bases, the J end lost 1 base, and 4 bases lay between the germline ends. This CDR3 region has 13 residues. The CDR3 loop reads CASSLPGTDTQYF. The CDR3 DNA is TGTGCCAGCAGCTTACCAGGCACAGATACGCAGTATTTT.

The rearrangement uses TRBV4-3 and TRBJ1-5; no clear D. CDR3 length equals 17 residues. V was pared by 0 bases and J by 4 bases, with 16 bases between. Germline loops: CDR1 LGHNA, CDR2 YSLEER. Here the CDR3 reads CASSQDAVIQRNQPQHF. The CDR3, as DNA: TGCGCCAGCAGCCAAGATGCCGTTATCCAGAGGAATCAGCCCCAGCATTTT.

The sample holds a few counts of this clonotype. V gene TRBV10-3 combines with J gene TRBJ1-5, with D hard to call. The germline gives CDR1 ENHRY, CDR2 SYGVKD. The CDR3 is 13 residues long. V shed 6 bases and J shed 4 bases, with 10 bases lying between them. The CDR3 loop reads CAISAAGNQPQHF. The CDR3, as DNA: TGTGCCATCAGCGCGGCCGGGAATCAGCCCCAGCATTTT.

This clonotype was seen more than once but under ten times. CDR3 residues: CASSFLDRYYEQYF. CDR3 in DNA: TGTGCCAGCAGTTTTTTGGACAGATACTACGAGCAGTACTTC. The rearrangement links TRBV12-3 or TRBV12-4 to TRBJ2-7; tentative D call: TRBD1 (6 bases). V lost 3 bases to trimming and J lost 3 bases, with 12 bases between them. CDR3 length: 14 residues.

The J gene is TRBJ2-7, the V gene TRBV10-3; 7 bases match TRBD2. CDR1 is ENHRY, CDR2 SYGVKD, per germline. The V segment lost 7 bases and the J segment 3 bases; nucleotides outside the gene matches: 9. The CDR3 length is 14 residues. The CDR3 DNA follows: TGTGCCATCATGCGGGGGTCTGAGGTCTACGAGCAGTACTTC. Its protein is CAIMRGSEVYEQYF.

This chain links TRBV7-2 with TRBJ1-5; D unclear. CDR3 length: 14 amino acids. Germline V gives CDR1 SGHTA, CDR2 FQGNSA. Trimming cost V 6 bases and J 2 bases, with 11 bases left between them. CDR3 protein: CASSPRSGNQPQHF. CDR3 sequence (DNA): TGTGCCAGCAGTCCACGGTCTGGCAATCAGCCCCAGCATTTT. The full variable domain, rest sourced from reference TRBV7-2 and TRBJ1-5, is GAGVSQSPSNKVTEKGKDVELRCDPISGHTALYWYRQSLGQGLEFLIYFQGNSAPDKSGLPSDRFSAERTGGSVSTLTIQRTQQEDSAVYLCASSPRSGNQPQHFGDGTRLSIL.

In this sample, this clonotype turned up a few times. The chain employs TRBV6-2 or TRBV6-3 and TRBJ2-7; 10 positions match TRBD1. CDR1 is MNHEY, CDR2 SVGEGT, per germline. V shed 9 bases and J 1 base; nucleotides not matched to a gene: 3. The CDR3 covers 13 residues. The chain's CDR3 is CASWGQGSYEQYF. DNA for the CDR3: TGTGCCAGTTGGGGACAGGGGTCCTACGAGCAGTACTTC.

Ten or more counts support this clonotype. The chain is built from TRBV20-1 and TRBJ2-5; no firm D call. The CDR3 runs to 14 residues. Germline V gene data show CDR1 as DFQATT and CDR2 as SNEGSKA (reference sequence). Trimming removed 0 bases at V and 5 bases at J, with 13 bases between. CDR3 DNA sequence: TGCAGTGCTAGAGATCGTACGTCTTCCGAGACCCAGTACTTC. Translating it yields CSARDRTSSETQYF.

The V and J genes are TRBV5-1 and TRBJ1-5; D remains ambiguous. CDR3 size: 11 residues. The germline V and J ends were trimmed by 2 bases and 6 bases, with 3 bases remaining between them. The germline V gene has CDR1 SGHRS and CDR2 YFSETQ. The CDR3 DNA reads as TGCGCCAGCAGCTTACGTCAGCCCCAGCATTTT. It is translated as CASSLRQPQHF.

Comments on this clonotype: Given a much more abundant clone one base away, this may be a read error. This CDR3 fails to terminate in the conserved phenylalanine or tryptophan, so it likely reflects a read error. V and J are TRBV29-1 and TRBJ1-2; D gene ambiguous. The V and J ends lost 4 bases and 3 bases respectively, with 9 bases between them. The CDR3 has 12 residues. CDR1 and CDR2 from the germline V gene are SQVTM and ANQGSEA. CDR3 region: CSVGAGYYGYTL. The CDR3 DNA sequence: TGCAGCGTTGGGGCAGGTTACTATGGCTACACCTTA.

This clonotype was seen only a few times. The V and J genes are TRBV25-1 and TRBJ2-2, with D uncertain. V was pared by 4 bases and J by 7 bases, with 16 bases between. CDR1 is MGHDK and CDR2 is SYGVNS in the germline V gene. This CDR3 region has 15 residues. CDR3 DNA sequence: TGTGCCAGCAGTGGGTTACGAGACCCTCACGGGGAGCTGTTTTTT. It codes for CASSGLRDPHGELFF.

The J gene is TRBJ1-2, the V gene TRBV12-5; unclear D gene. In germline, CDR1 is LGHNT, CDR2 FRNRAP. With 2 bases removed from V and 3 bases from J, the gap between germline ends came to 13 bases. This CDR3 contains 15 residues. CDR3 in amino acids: CASGLHRAQDYGYTF. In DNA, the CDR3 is TGTGCTAGTGGTTTGCATCGGGCCCAGGACTATGGCTACACCTTC.

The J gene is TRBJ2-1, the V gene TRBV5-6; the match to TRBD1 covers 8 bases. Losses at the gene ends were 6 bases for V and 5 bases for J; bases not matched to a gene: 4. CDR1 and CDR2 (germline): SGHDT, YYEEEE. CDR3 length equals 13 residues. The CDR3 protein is CASKQGANNEQFF. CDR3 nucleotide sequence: TGTGCCAGCAAGCAGGGGGCAAACAATGAGCAGTTCTTC.

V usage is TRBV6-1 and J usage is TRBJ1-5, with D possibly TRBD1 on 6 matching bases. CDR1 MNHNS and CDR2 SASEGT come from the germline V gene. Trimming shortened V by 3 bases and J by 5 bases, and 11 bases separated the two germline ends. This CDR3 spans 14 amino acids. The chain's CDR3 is CASSDIGGHQPQHF. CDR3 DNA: TGTGCCAGCAGTGATATAGGGGGGCATCAGCCCCAGCATTTT.

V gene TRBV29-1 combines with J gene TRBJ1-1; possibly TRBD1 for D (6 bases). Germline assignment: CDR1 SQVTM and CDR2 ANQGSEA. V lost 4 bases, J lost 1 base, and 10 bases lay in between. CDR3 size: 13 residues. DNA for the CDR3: TGCAGCGTTGCCCACAGGGAGAACACTGAAGCTTTCTTT. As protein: CSVAHRENTEAFF.

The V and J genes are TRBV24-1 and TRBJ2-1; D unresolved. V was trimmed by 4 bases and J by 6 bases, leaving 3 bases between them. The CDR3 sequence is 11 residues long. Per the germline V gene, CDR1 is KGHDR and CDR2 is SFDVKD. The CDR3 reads CATSDLNEQFF. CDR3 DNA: TGTGCCACCAGTGACCTCAATGAGCAGTTCTTC.

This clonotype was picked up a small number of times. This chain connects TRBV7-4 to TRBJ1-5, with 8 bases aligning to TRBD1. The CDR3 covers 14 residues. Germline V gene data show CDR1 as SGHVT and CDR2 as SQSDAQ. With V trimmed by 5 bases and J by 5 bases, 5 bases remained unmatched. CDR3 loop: CASSKTGGHQPQHF. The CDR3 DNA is TGTGCCAGCAGCAAAACAGGGGGACATCAGCCCCAGCATTTT.

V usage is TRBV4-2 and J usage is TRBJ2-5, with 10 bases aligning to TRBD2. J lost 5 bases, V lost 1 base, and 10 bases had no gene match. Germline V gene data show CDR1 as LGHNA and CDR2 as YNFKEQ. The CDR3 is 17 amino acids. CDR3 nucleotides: TGTGCCAGCAGCCAAGGTGGAGCGGGGGGGGAAGGGGAGACCCAGTACTTC. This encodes CASSQGGAGGEGETQYF.

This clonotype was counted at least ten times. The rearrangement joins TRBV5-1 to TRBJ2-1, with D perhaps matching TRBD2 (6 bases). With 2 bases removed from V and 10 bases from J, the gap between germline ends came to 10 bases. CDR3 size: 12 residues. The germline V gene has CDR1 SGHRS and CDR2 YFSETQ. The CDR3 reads CASSFSAGEQFF. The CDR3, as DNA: TGCGCCAGCAGCTTCTCAGCGGGCGAGCAGTTCTTC. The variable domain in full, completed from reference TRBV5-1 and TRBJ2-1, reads KAGVTQTPRYLIKTRGQQVTLSCSPISGHRSVSWYQQTPGQGLQFLFEYFSETQRNKGNFPGRFSGRQFSNSRSEMNVSTLELGDSALYLCASSFSAGEQFFGPGTRLTVL.

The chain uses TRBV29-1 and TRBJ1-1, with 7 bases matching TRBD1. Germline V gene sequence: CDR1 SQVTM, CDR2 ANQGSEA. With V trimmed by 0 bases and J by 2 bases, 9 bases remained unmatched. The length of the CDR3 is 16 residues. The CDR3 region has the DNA TGCAGCGTTGAAGATCGGTGGAGGGGGCGAAACACTGAAGCTTTCTTT. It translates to CSVEDRWRGRNTEAFF.

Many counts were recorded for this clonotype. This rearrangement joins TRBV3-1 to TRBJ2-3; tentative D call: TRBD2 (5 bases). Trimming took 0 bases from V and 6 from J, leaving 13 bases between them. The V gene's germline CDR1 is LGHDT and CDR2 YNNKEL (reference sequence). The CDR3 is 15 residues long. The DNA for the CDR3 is TGTGCCAGCAGCCAAGATACGAGCGGACTGGATACGCAGTATTTT. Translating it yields CASSQDTSGLDTQYF.

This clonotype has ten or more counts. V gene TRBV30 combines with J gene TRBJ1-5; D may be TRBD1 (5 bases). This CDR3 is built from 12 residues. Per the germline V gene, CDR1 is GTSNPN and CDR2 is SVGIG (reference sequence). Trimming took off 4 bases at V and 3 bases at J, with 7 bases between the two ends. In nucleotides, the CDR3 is TGTGCCTGGACGGACAACAATCAGCCCCAGCATTTT. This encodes CAWTDNNQPQHF.

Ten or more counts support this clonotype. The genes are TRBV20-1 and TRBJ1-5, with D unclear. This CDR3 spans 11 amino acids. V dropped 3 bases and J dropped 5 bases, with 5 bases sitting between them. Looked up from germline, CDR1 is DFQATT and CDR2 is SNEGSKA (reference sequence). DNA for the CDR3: TGCAGTGCTAGGAAAGATCAGCCCCAGCATTTT. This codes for CSARKDQPQHF.

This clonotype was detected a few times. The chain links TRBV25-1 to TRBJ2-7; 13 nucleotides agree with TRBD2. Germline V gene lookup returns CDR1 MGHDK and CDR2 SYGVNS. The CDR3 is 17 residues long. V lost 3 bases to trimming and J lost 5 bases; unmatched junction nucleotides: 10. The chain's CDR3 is CASSDPGLAGRMDEQYF. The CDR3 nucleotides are TGTGCCAGCAGTGACCCGGGACTAGCGGGGAGGATGGACGAGCAGTACTTC.

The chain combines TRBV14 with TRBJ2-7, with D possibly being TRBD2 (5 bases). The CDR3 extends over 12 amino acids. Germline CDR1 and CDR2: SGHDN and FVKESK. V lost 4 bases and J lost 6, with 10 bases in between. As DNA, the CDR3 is TGTGCCAGCAGCCCCTGGACTGGCGAGCAGTACTTC. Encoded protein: CASSPWTGEQYF. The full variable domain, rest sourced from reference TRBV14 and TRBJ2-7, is EAGVTQFPSHSVIEKGQTVTLRCDPISGHDNLYWYRRVMGKEIKFLLHFVKESKQDESGMPNNRFLAERTGGTYSTLKVQPAELEDSGVYFCASSPWTGEQYFGPGTRLTVT.

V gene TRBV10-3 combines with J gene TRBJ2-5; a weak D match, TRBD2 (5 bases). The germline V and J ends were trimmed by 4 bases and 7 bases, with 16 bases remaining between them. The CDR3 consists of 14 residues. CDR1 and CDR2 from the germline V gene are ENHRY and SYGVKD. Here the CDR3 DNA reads TGTGCCATCAGTGCCGCTGGTAGCGATTGGACCCAGTACTTC. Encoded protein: CAISAAGSDWTQYF.

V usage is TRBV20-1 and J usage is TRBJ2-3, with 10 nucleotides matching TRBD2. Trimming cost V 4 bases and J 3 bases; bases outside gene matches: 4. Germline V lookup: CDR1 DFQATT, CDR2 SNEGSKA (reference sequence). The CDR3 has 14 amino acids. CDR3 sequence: CSAKAGGGTDTQYF. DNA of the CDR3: TGCAGTGCTAAAGCGGGAGGGGGGACAGATACGCAGTATTTT.

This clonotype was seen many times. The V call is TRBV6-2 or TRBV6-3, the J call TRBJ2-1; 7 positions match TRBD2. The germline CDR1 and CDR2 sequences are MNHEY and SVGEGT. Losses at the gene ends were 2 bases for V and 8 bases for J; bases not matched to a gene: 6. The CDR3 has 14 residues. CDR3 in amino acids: CASSYREGVHEQFF. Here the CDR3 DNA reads TGTGCCAGCAGTTACAGGGAGGGCGTCCATGAGCAGTTCTTC.

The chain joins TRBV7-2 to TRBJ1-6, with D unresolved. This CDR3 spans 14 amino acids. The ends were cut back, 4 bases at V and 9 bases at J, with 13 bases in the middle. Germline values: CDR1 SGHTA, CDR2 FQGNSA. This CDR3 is CASSSYVKGSPLHF. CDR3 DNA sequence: TGTGCCAGCAGCTCATACGTGAAGGGTTCACCCCTCCACTTT. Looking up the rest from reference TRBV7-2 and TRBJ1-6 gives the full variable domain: GAGVSQSPSNKVTEKGKDVELRCDPISGHTALYWYRQSLGQGLEFLIYFQGNSAPDKSGLPSDRFSAERTGGSVSTLTIQRTQQEDSAVYLCASSSYVKGSPLHFGNGTRLTVT.

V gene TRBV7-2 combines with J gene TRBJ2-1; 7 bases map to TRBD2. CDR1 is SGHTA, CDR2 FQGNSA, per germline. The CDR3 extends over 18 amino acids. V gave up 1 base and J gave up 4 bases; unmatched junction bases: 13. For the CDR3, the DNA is TGTGCCAGCAGCTTAGGTCGAGGAGCGGGGAACCTTTACAATGAGCAGTTCTTC. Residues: CASSLGRGAGNLYNEQFF.